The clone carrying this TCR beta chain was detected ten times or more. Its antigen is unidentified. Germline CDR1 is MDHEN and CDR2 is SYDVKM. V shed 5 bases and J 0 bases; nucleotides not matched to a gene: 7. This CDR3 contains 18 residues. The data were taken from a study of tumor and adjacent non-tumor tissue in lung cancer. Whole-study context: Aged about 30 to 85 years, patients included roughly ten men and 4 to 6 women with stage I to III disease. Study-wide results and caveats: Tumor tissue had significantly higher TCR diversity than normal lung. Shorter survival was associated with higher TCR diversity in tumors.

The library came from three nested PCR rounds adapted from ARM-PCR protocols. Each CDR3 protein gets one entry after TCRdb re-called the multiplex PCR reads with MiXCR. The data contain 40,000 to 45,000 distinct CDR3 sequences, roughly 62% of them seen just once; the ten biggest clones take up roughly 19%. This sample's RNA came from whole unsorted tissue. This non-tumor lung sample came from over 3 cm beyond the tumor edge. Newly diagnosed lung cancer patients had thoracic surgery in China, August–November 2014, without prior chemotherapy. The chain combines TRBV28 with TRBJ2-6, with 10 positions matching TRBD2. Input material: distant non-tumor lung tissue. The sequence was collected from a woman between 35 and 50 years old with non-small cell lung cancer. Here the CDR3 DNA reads TGTGCCAGCAGTACCCTCGGACTAGCGGCCTCTGGGGCCAACGTCCTGACTTTC. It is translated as CASSTLGLAASGANVLTF.